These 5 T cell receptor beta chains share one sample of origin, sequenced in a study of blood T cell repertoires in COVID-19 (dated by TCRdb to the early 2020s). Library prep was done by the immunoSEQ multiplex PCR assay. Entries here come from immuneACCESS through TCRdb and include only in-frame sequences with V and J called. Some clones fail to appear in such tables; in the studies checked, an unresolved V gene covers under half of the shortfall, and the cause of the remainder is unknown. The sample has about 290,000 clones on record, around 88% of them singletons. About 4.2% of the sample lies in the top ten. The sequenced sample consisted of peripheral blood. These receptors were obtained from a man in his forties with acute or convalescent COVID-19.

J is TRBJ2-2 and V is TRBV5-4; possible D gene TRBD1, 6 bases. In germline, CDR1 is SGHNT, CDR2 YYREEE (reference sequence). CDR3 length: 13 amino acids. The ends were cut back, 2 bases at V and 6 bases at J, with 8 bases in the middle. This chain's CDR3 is CASSFWGPGELFF. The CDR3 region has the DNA TGTGCCAGCAGCTTCTGGGGGCCCGGGGAGCTGTTTTTT.

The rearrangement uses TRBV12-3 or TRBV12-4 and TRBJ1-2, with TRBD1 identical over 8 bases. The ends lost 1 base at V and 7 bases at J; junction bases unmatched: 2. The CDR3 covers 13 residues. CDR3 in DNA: TGTGCCAGCAGTTTAGGACAGGGGTTTGGCTACACCTTC. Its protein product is CASSLGQGFGYTF.

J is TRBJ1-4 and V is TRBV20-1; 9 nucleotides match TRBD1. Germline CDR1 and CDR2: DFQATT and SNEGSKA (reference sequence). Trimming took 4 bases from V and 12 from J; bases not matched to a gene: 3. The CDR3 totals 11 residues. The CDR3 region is CSANRGRELFF. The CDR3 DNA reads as TGCAGTGCTAACAGGGGGCGAGAACTGTTTTTT.

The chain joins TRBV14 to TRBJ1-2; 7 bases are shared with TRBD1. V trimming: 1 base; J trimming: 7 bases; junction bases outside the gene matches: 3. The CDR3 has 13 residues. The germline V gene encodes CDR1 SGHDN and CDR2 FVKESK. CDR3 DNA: TGTGCCAGCAGCCAAGGACAGGGAGGTGGCTACACCTTC. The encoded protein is CASSQGQGGGYTF. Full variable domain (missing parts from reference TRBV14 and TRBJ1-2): EAGVTQFPSHSVIEKGQTVTLRCDPISGHDNLYWYRRVMGKEIKFLLHFVKESKQDESGMPNNRFLAERTGGTYSTLKVQPAELEDSGVYFCASSQGQGGGYTFGSGTRLTVV.

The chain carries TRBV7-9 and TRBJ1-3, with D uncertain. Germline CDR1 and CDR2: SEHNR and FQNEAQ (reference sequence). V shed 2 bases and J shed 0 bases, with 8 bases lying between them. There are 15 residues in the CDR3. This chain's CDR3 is CASSLLTASGNTIYF. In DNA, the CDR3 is TGTGCCAGCAGCTTACTCACAGCCTCTGGAAACACCATATATTTT.